This entry is about one T cell receptor beta chain. In the authors' workflow: Estimation of nucleated cell counts relied on the amplification of reference gene primers. Libraries were prepared by immunoSEQ multiplex PCR; TCRdb keeps only in-frame clonotypes and omits some of them. V and J calls and clone size are as listed in that table; D and trimming were resolved from the DNA. This table has 130,000 to 150,000 clones, around 79% appearing once. This sample is drawn from a study of blood T cell repertoires in COVID-19. About the study: The origin of the acute and convalescent COVID-19 samples was the United States, Italy and Spain. In each case, the material was cDNA or gDNA derived from T cells, B-cell-depleted T cells, or PBMCs.

Seattle patients were enrolled during active infection and followed longitudinally. The CDR3 covers 13 residues. CDR1 and CDR2 from the germline V gene are SGHAT and FQNNGV. V dropped 5 bases and J dropped 8 bases, with 12 bases sitting between them. Material for sequencing was peripheral blood. This TCR derives from a woman aged 70-85 years with COVID-19, enrolled during active disease. The J gene is TRBJ1-4, the V gene TRBV11-2; tentative D call: TRBD1 (6 bases). DNA of the CDR3: TGTGCCAGCAGCCGGGGGGCTAGGGAAAAACTGTTTTTT. This sequence encodes CASSRGAREKLFF.